The rows below give T cell receptor beta chains drawn from one sample of a study of CD8+CD57+ T cells in acquired aplastic anemia. From the reads, TCRdb called clonotypes with MiXCR, one entry per CDR3 protein. The sample has 150,000 to 200,000 distinct CDR3 sequences, approximately 50% seen once. The sample was sorted CD4+, CD8+, or CD8+CD57+ T cells (not recorded which) from PBMCs. The origin of the receptors is a human donor with aplastic anemia. Each CDR3 is given with its conserved first and last residue. Fields, in order: V gene, J gene, clone size, D gene, CDR3 protein, CDR3 DNA. The D gene is left open where the match is weak. A clone size is listed for some rows: how often the clone was seen (once, few, many), or a class if it is expanded.

TRBV6-1	TRBJ2-1	many	NA	CASSERREIVHEQFF	TGTGCCAGCAGTGAACGGAGGGAGATTGTCCATGAGCAGTTCTTC
TRBV2	TRBJ1-1	NA	NA	CASMRGTNTETFF	TGTGCCAGCATGCGGGGAACGAACACTGAAACTTTCTTT
TRBV5-1	TRBJ2-2	many	TRBD1	CASSPQGPTGELFF	TGCGCCAGCAGCCCACAGGGGCCCACCGGGGAGCTGTTTTTT
TRBV5-1	TRBJ2-7	many	TRBD2	CASGTGTSGTYEQYF	TGCGCCAGCGGCACCGGGACTAGCGGGACCTACGAGCAGTACTTC
TRBV20-1	TRBJ1-5	NA	NA	CSASRTGSANQPQHF	TGCAGTGCTAGCCGGACGGGCAGTGCTAATCAGCCCCAGCATTTT
TRBV6-1	TRBJ2-7	NA	NA	CASSRLREAYEQYF	TGTGCCAGCAGCCGGCTCCGGGAAGCCTACGAGCAGTACTTC
TRBV9	TRBJ1-1	once	NA	CASSPEDTEAFF	TGTGCCAGCAGCCCTGAAGACACTGAAGCTTTCTTT
TRBV24-1	TRBJ1-5	NA	NA	CATGEGRQPQHF	TGTGCCACAGGAGAAGGGCGGCAGCCCCAGCATTTT
TRBV15	TRBJ1-2	many	TRBD1	CATSREGTGGASYGYTF	TGTGCCACCAGCAGAGAAGGGACAGGGGGGGCAAGCTATGGCTACACCTTC
TRBV28	TRBJ2-5	few	TRBD1	CASSLLGQDQETQYF	TGTGCCAGCAGTTTATTGGGACAGGACCAAGAGACCCAGTACTTC
TRBV12-3/TRBV12-4	TRBJ1-6	NA	TRBD1	CASSSRQGSDSPLHF	TGTGCCAGCAGCAGTAGACAGGGTTCGGACTCACCCCTCCACTTT
TRBV11-2	TRBJ2-1	few	NA	CASSTRGTGMTNEQFF	TGTGCCAGCAGCACGAGAGGGACCGGGATGACAAATGAGCAGTTCTTC
TRBV6-1	TRBJ1-1	many	NA	CASSELDGNTEAFF	TGTGCCAGCAGTGAATTGGACGGAAACACTGAAGCTTTCTTT
TRBV19	TRBJ1-5	NA	NA	CASTAAGSYQPQHF	TGTGCCAGTACCGCGGCAGGGTCATATCAGCCCCAGCATTTT
TRBV20-1	TRBJ1-1	NA	NA	CSASLNTEAFF	TGCAGTGCTAGCCTAAACACTGAAGCTTTCTTT
TRBV10-1	TRBJ1-1	once	TRBD1	CATSYHLKPLDRAEAFF	TGCGCCACCTCCTACCATCTCAAACCCTTAGACAGGGCTGAAGCTTTCTTT
TRBV11-2	TRBJ2-7	many	TRBD2	CATRTAGGYEQYF	TGTGCTACCAGGACAGCGGGAGGGTACGAGCAGTACTTC
TRBV29-1	TRBJ1-2	NA	NA	CSVQGTNYGYTF	TGCAGCGTCCAGGGAACTAACTATGGCTACACCTTC
TRBV20-1	TRBJ1-2	NA	NA	CSASGSDSYGYTF	TGCAGTGCATCAGGAAGTGATAGCTATGGCTACACCTTC
TRBV2	TRBJ2-1	many	NA	CASSVSRTPHEQFF	TGTGCCAGCAGTGTAAGCCGGACTCCCCATGAGCAGTTCTTC
TRBV6-1	TRBJ2-2	NA	NA	CASTVGGSGELFF	TGTGCCAGTACCGTTGGAGGGTCCGGGGAGCTGTTTTTT
TRBV10-3	TRBJ1-2	NA	TRBD1	CAISEMGGQGNYGYTF	TGTGCCATCAGTGAGATGGGGGGACAGGGTAACTATGGCTACACCTTC
TRBV7-8	TRBJ2-5	once	TRBD1	CASSLAQGQQETQYF	TGTGCCAGCAGCTTAGCTCAGGGACAGCAAGAGACCCAGTACTTC
TRBV24-1	TRBJ2-5	NA	NA	CATSDQVQETQYF	TGTGCCACCAGTGATCAGGTTCAAGAGACCCAGTACTTC
TRBV29-1	TRBJ2-7	NA	TRBD2	CSVLGLAGAGEQYF	TGCAGCGTTCTTGGACTAGCGGGAGCAGGGGAGCAGTACTTC
TRBV24-1	TRBJ2-7	once	NA	CATSDVREPYEQYF	TGTGCCACCAGTGATGTCAGGGAGCCCTACGAGCAGTACTTC
TRBV9	TRBJ2-7	NA	TRBD2	CASSVGLRERISEQYF	TGTGCCAGCAGCGTAGGCTTGCGGGAGAGGATTTCCGAGCAGTACTTC
TRBV27	TRBJ2-5	few	NA	CARALAGDGETQYF	TGTGCCAGGGCCCTTGCTGGAGACGGAGAGACCCAGTACTTC
TRBV19	TRBJ1-5	many	NA	CASNNRDRNQPQHF	TGTGCCAGTAACAACCGGGACCGAAATCAGCCCCAGCATTTT
TRBV10-3	TRBJ2-3	many	TRBD2	CAISESMLAGVLDTQYF	TGTGCCATCAGTGAGTCTATGCTAGCGGGAGTCTTAGATACGCAGTATTTT
TRBV11-2	TRBJ2-1	NA	TRBD2	CASSLLGLAGTYNEQFF	TGTGCCAGCAGCCTCCTAGGACTAGCGGGGACCTACAATGAGCAGTTCTTC
TRBV6-5	TRBJ1-1	many	NA	CASSYSGGRTEAFF	TGTGCCAGCAGTTACTCAGGGGGGCGCACTGAAGCTTTCTTT
TRBV20-1	TRBJ2-5	many	NA	CSASLRSQYF	TGCAGTGCTAGCCTGCGGTCCCAGTACTTC
TRBV7-3	TRBJ2-7	once	NA	CASSGTLAVEQYF	TGTGCCAGCAGTGGGACCCTTGCGGTCGAGCAGTACTTC
TRBV19	TRBJ1-1	few	NA	CASSPPGGLTEAFF	TGTGCCAGTAGTCCCCCAGGTGGCCTCACTGAAGCTTTCTTT
TRBV4-2	TRBJ1-1	many	NA	CASSERPGSFTEAFF	TGTGCCAGCAGCGAACGTCCGGGCTCCTTCACTGAAGCTTTCTTT
TRBV2	TRBJ2-5	many	TRBD2	CASTGLAGGETQYF	TGTGCCAGCACCGGACTAGCGGGAGGAGAGACCCAGTACTTC
TRBV29-1	TRBJ1-1	NA	NA	CSVERDNSRLF	TGCAGCGTTGAACGGGACAATTCTCGGCTTTTT